The T cell receptor beta chain described here comes from a study of control samples from healthy donors and cancer patients. The J segment lost 7 bases and the V segment lost 5 bases, leaving 5 bases of the junction unmatched. The germline V gene has CDR1 MNHEY and CDR2 SMNVEV (reference sequence). The CDR3 extends over 14 amino acids. TCRdb's copy holds only in-frame clones and misses some; the assay was immunoSEQ multiplex PCR. The sample features approximately 190,000 clones, with more than 2% in its top ten. The sequence came from a woman in her twenties or thirties in good health. The V gene is TRBV27, the J gene TRBJ1-6; 7 bases line up with TRBD1. Sequencing input: blood. CDR3 sequence reads: CASSGDRQNSPLHF. DNA of the CDR3: TGTGCCAGCAGTGGGGACAGACAAAATTCACCCCTCCACTTT.